The T cell receptor beta chain described here comes from a study of human T cells and chemical hapten exposure. Time point of the sample: patch test 1, 2 weeks after DPC sensitization. This sample's treatment: therapeutic diphenylcyclopropenone sensitization with weekly scalp DPC. Ahead of applying each patch test, blood was sampled. TCRdb independently ran MiXCR on the RACE reads; one entry per CDR3 protein. The table shows roughly 380,000 distinct CDR3 sequences, with roughly 5% occurring only once. In its sample, this clonotype was seen many times. Germline assignment: CDR1 MNHEY and CDR2 SVGAGI. CDR3 size: 18 residues. V lost 0 bases to trimming and J lost 0 bases, with 12 bases between them.

This chain connects TRBV6-5 to TRBJ1-6, with TRBD1 as a possible D gene (5 bases). Sequencing was performed on whole blood, taken in connection with sensitization to the hapten diphenylcyclopropenone (DPC). This sequence originates from a woman between 45 and 65 years old with alopecia areata. Some clones in this sample may be carry-over from other donors' samples. CDR3 in amino acids: CASSYSIKGSSYNSPLHF. In nucleotides, the CDR3 is TGTGCCAGCAGTTACTCCATTAAGGGGAGCTCCTATAATTCACCCCTCCACTTT.